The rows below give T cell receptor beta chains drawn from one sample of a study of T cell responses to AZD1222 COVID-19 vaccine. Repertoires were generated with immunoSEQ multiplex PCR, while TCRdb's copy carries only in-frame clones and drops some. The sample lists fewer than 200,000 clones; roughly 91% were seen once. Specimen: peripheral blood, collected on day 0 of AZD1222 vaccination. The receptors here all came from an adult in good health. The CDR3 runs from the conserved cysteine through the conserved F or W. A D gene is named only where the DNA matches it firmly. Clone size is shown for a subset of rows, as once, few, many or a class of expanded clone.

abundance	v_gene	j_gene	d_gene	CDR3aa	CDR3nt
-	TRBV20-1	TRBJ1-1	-	CSAPAPGEAFF	TGCAGTGCGCCGGCCCCGGGGGAAGCTTTCTTT
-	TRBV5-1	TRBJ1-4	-	CASSLSSRGDEKLFF	TGCGCCAGCAGCCTTTCATCTCGAGGGGATGAAAAACTGTTTTTT
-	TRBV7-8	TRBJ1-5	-	CASSLERIGQPQHF	TGTGCCAGCAGCTTAGAAAGAATCGGTCAGCCCCAGCATTTT
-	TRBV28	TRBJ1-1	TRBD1	CASSLLTGGATEAFF	TGTGCCAGCAGTTTATTAACAGGGGGGGCTACTGAAGCTTTCTTT
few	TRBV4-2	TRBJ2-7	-	CASSQAALTGATYGQYF	TGTGCCAGCAGCCAAGCCGCCCTGACAGGCGCCACTTATGGGCAGTACTTC
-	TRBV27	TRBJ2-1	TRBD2	CASASGGPYNEQFF	TGTGCCAGCGCCTCGGGGGGGCCCTACAATGAGCAGTTCTTC
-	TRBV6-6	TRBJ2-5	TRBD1	CASRGQGALETQYF	TGTGCCAGCAGGGGACAGGGGGCATTGGAGACCCAGTACTTC
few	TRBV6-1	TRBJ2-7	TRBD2	CASSELAGAGEQYF	TGTGCCAGCAGTGAACTAGCGGGAGCTGGAGAGCAGTACTTC
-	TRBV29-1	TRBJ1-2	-	CSVDGGGYGYTF	TGCAGCGTTGACGGTGGGGGCTATGGCTACACCTTC
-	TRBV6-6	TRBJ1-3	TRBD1	CASSRGDRGAGNTIYF	TGTGCCAGCAGTCGGGGGGACAGGGGGGCCGGAAACACCATATATTTT
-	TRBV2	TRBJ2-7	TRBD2	CASSPLAYAGEQYF	TGTGCCAGCAGTCCACTAGCGTACGCTGGGGAGCAGTACTTC
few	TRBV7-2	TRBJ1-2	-	CASSPGPNGANYGYTF	TGTGCCAGCAGCCCCGGGCCCAACGGAGCTAACTATGGCTACACCTTC
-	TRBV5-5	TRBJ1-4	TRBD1	CASSLGYRGQGEKLFF	TGTGCCAGCAGCTTGGGCTACAGGGGGCAAGGTGAAAAACTGTTTTTT
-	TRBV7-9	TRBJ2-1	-	CASSLDRRTVLYNEQFF	TGTGCCAGCAGCTTAGATCGGAGGACCGTACTCTACAATGAGCAGTTCTTC
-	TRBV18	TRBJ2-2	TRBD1	CASSPRQGPNTGELFF	TGTGCCAGCTCACCGCGACAGGGTCCAAACACCGGGGAGCTGTTTTTT
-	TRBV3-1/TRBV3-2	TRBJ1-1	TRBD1	CASSQGTTGYTEAFF	TGTGCCAGCAGCCAAGGGACGACAGGGTATACTGAAGCTTTCTTT
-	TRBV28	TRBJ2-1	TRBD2	CASSSGRGRSNEQFF	TGTGCCAGCAGTTCTGGACGCGGGAGGTCGAATGAGCAGTTCTTC
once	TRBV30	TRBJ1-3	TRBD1	CAWSGRQGFSSGNTIYF	TGTGCCTGGAGTGGACGACAGGGGTTTAGTAGTGGAAACACCATATATTTT
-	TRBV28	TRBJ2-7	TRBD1	CASTRTGSYEQYF	TGTGCCAGCACGAGGACAGGTTCCTACGAGCAGTACTTC
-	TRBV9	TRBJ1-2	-	CASSPGTDFYYGYTF	TGTGCCAGCAGCCCAGGGACCGATTTTTACTATGGCTACACCTTC
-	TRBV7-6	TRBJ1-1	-	CASSLSGNTEAFF	TGTGCCAGCAGCTTATCGGGGAACACTGAAGCTTTCTTT
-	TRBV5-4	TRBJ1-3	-	CASSSGRDSGNTIYF	TGTGCCAGCAGCTCGGGACGGGACTCTGGAAACACCATATATTTT
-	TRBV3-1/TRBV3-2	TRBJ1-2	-	CASSQGMSYGYTF	TGTGCCAGCAGCCAAGGGATGAGTTATGGCTACACCTTC
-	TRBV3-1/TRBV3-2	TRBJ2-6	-	CASSQGLGSSGANVLTF	TGTGCCAGCAGCCAAGGGTTGGGTTCCTCTGGGGCCAACGTCCTGACTTTC
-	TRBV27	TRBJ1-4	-	CASSFQGSNEKLFF	TGTGCCAGCAGTTTTCAGGGGAGTAATGAAAAACTGTTTTTT
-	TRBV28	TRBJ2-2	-	CASSLWGADTGELFF	TGTGCCAGCAGCCTCTGGGGGGCTGATACCGGGGAGCTGTTTTTT
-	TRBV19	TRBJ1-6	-	CASSVDPRSNSPLHF	TGTGCCAGTAGTGTGGACCCGAGGAGTAATTCACCCCTCCACTTT
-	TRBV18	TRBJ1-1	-	CASSPQAEGNTEAFF	TGTGCCAGCTCCCCCCAGGCGGAAGGGAACACTGAAGCTTTCTTT
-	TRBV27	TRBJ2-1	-	CASRSFKGELGNEQFF	TGTGCCAGCAGATCGTTCAAGGGGGAACTTGGCAATGAGCAGTTCTTC
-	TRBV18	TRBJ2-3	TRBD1	CASSLDRGYATDTQYF	TGTGCCAGCTCCCTGGACAGGGGGTATGCCACAGATACGCAGTATTTT
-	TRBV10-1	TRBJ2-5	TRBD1	CASSRDRDQETQYF	TGCGCCAGCAGCAGAGACAGGGACCAAGAGACCCAGTACTTC
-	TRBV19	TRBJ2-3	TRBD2	CASSGLAGVITDTQYF	TGTGCCAGTAGCGGACTAGCGGGAGTTATAACAGATACGCAGTATTTT
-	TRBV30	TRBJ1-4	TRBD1	CAWSGSRTGVNEKLFF	TGTGCCTGGAGTGGATCTCGGACAGGGGTAAATGAAAAACTGTTTTTT
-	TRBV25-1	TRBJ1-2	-	CASSDSAHYGYTF	TGTGCCAGCAGTGACAGTGCCCACTATGGCTACACCTTC
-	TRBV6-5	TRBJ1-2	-	CASAGGVNYGYTF	TGTGCCAGCGCCGGGGGGGTTAACTATGGCTACACCTTC
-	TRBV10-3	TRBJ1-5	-	CAISEGQPNQPQHF	TGTGCCATCAGTGAAGGACAGCCCAATCAGCCCCAGCATTTT
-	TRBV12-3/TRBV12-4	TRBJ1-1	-	CASGGTANTEAFF	TGTGCCAGCGGTGGGACGGCGAACACTGAAGCTTTCTTT
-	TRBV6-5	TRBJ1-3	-	CASSRDRGSGNTIYF	TGTGCCAGCAGCCGGGACCGGGGCTCTGGAAACACCATATATTTT
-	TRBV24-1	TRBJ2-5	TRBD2	CATSDPLAEQETQYF	TGTGCCACCAGTGATCCACTAGCGGAACAAGAGACCCAGTACTTC
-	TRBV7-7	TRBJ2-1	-	CASSKDRYNEQFF	TGTGCTAGCAGCAAAGACCGGTACAATGAGCAGTTCTTC